This T cell receptor beta chain originates from a study of T cell responses to AZD1222 COVID-19 vaccine. A note on this clone: Its antigen is currently unknown.

General study results and limits: Donors were mostly white British, more females; clonal diversity possibly underestimated. Elevations in Spike-specific TCR breadth and depth followed administration of two AZD1222 doses. Nearly half of spike-specific TCRs reportedly go after variant regions that carry no mutations.

The CDR3 consists of 18 residues. Germline trimming cut 5 bases from V and 0 bases from J; bases unmatched to any gene: 13. CDR1 and CDR2 (germline): LNHDA, SQIVND (reference sequence). Sequencing used immunoSEQ multiplex PCR; TCRdb keeps in-frame clones, though not all of them. The sample yields under 150,000 clones, approximately 85% seen once. This chain connects TRBV19 to TRBJ1-3, with 7 positions matching TRBD1. This clonotype was obtained from an adult in good health. The sample consisted of peripheral blood, taken on day 0 of AZD1222 vaccination. The CDR3 reads CASSLSRGTAFSGNTIYF. The CDR3 nucleotides are TGTGCCAGTAGTCTCTCAAGGGGGACAGCGTTCTCTGGAAACACCATATATTTT.